The rows below give T cell receptor beta chains drawn from one sample of a study of cytomegalovirus exposure and HLA in healthy donors. Clones were sequenced by immunoSEQ multiplex PCR, and TCRdb holds only the in-frame ones, with some missing. The sample lists fewer than 200,000 clones; approximately 75% were seen once. The source material was PBMCs. These TCRs come from a girl aged 10 to 17 in good health and CMV-seronegative. The CDR3 runs from the conserved cysteine through the conserved F or W. A D gene is named only where the DNA matches it firmly. A clone size is listed for some rows: how often the clone was seen (once, few, many), or a class if it is expanded.

clone_size,v_call,d_call,j_call,cdr3_length,cdr3_aa,cdr3_nt
-,TRBV10-3,TRBD1,TRBJ1-6,14,CAITRDRDNSPLHF,TGTGCCATCACTCGGGACAGGGATAATTCACCCCTCCACTTT
-,TRBV27,-,TRBJ1-2,15,CASSPLEGTNYGYTF,TGTGCCAGCAGTCCGCTGGAGGGGACTAACTATGGCTACACCTTC
-,TRBV7-9,TRBD1,TRBJ1-1,14,CASSEVGQYTEAFF,TGTGCCAGCAGCGAAGTGGGACAGTACACTGAAGCTTTCTTT
-,TRBV7-9,TRBD1,TRBJ1-2,12,CASRQGVYGYTF,TGTGCCAGCAGGCAGGGGGTCTATGGCTACACCTTC
-,TRBV5-1,TRBD1,TRBJ2-3,15,CASSFAGQGTDTQYF,TGCGCCAGCAGCTTCGCTGGACAGGGCACAGATACGCAGTATTTT
few,TRBV30,-,TRBJ1-1,12,CACRWGPSEAFF,TGTGCCTGTCGGTGGGGGCCCAGTGAAGCTTTCTTT
few,TRBV5-1,-,TRBJ1-2,15,CASSLSPGDNYGYTF,TGCGCCAGCAGCTTGTCCCCAGGGGATAACTATGGCTACACCTTC
-,TRBV7-9,-,TRBJ2-7,15,CASSLPTDISYEQYF,TGTGCCAGCAGCCTACCGACAGATATTAGTTACGAGCAGTACTTC
few,TRBV9,TRBD2,TRBJ2-1,16,CASSVASGGSYNEQFF,TGTGCCAGCAGCGTAGCTAGCGGGGGATCCTACAATGAGCAGTTCTTC
-,TRBV10-3,-,TRBJ2-3,15,CAISEGGWYGDTQYF,TGTGCCATCAGTGAGGGGGGGTGGTATGGGGATACGCAGTATTTT
-,TRBV7-9,TRBD1,TRBJ2-3,14,CAISRDRGVSTQYF,TGTGCCATCTCACGGGACAGGGGAGTGAGTACGCAGTATTTT
few,TRBV5-1,TRBD1,TRBJ2-7,15,CASSLEGQGVYEQYF,TGCGCCAGCAGCTTGGAGGGACAGGGAGTCTACGAGCAGTACTTC
-,TRBV5-4,TRBD2,TRBJ2-7,16,CASSLAGAGESYEQYF,TGTGCCAGCAGCTTGGCCGGGGCGGGGGAAAGCTACGAGCAGTACTTC
-,TRBV2,-,TRBJ2-1,14,CASSEGGLFNEQFF,TGTGCCAGCAGTGAAGGGGGACTCTTCAATGAGCAGTTCTTC
few,TRBV10-1,TRBD1,TRBJ2-2,12,CASSGQGGELFF,TGCGCCAGCAGTGGACAGGGCGGGGAGCTGTTTTTT
-,TRBV5-1,TRBD2,TRBJ2-1,14,CASGRPSGYNEQFF,TGCGCCAGCGGACGGCCTAGCGGCTACAATGAGCAGTTCTTC
-,TRBV5-6,TRBD1,TRBJ1-2,13,CASSLRGPRGYTF,TGTGCCAGCAGCTTGAGGGGGCCCCGGGGCTACACCTTC
-,TRBV2,TRBD1,TRBJ2-1,14,CASSEASDRDEQFF,TGTGCCAGCAGTGAAGCCTCCGACAGGGACGAGCAGTTCTTC
-,TRBV28,-,TRBJ2-2,15,CASSPAGTNTGELFF,TGTGCCAGCAGTCCCGCGGGAACGAACACCGGGGAGCTGTTTTTT
-,TRBV4-2,TRBD1,TRBJ2-2,15,CASSLLGQAPGELFF,TGTGCCAGCAGCCTCTTGGGACAGGCCCCCGGGGAGCTGTTTTTT
few,TRBV7-2,-,TRBJ2-7,14,CASSLWLELYEQYF,TGTGCCAGCAGCTTATGGTTGGAGCTTTACGAGCAGTACTTC
-,TRBV7-6,TRBD2,TRBJ2-5,18,CASTPRAVLGGGGETQYF,TGTGCCAGCACGCCCCGGGCGGTACTCGGGGGGGGCGGGGAGACCCAGTACTTC
-,TRBV29-1,-,TRBJ2-2,16,CSVWATISVSAGELFF,TGCAGCGTTTGGGCAACTATTAGCGTTTCCGCCGGGGAGCTGTTTTTT
-,TRBV25-1,-,TRBJ2-3,16,CASTPPGGFSTDTQYF,TGTGCCAGCACTCCCCCCGGGGGTTTTAGCACAGATACGCAGTATTTT
-,TRBV30,-,TRBJ2-7,15,CAWSRGLLPSYEQYF,TGTGCCTGGAGTCGAGGACTCCTCCCCTCCTACGAGCAGTACTTC
-,TRBV11-3,TRBD2,TRBJ2-2,18,CASSRPPGLAGGTGELFF,TGTGCCAGCAGCCGGCCCCCTGGACTAGCGGGGGGCACCGGGGAGCTGTTTTTT
few,TRBV6-5,TRBD1,TRBJ1-1,14,CASSVTGVTTEAFF,TGTGCCAGCAGCGTGACAGGGGTGACCACTGAAGCTTTCTTT
-,TRBV2,-,TRBJ2-7,14,CASNVEGVPYEQYF,TGTGCCAGCAACGTCGAGGGAGTGCCCTACGAGCAGTACTTC
-,TRBV30,-,TRBJ1-3,12,CAWAGGGNTIYF,TGTGCCTGGGCCGGGGGAGGAAACACCATATATTTT
-,TRBV27,TRBD1,TRBJ1-5,15,CASSLGTGEAQPQHF,TGTGCCAGCAGTTTAGGAACAGGGGAGGCTCAGCCCCAGCATTTT
few,TRBV5-1,-,TRBJ1-2,14,CASSLDRQGREVAF,TGCGCCAGCAGCTTGGATCGGCAGGGGAGAGAAGTGGCCTTC
-,TRBV4-1,-,TRBJ2-7,11,CASSQLDEQYF,TGCGCCAGCAGCCAACTAGACGAGCAGTACTTC
-,TRBV5-1,-,TRBJ2-3,14,CASSTRTSTDTQYF,TGCGCCAGCAGCACTAGGACTAGCACAGATACGCAGTATTTT
-,TRBV2,TRBD2,TRBJ2-7,15,CASSEGLAGAYEQYF,TGTGCCAGCAGTGAAGGGCTAGCGGGGGCCTACGAGCAGTACTTC
-,TRBV7-9,-,TRBJ1-5,16,CASSLDRGAPYQPQHF,TGTGCCAGCAGCTTAGATCGGGGGGCCCCTTATCAGCCCCAGCATTTT
-,TRBV19,TRBD1,TRBJ2-3,17,CASSVSLGTASTDTQYF,TGTGCCAGTAGTGTATCCCTAGGGACAGCTAGCACAGATACGCAGTATTTT
-,TRBV5-6,-,TRBJ1-2,13,CASSRGTDYGYTF,TGTGCCAGCAGCCGGGGGACGGATTATGGCTACACCTTC
few,TRBV30,TRBD1,TRBJ1-5,19,CAWSSPGQGAFGSNQPQHF,TGTGCCTGGAGTTCCCCGGGACAGGGCGCTTTCGGGAGCAATCAGCCCCAGCATTTT
-,TRBV19,-,TRBJ1-1,15,CASSRRGSRSTEAFF,TGTGCCAGTAGTAGGAGGGGATCTAGGTCTACTGAAGCTTTCTTT
-,TRBV19,TRBD1,TRBJ1-5,18,CASSILGQEVYSNQPQHF,TGTGCCAGTAGTATCCTGGGACAGGAGGTTTATAGCAATCAGCCCCAGCATTTT
-,TRBV25-1,-,TRBJ2-2,16,CASSELTGGDTGELFF,TGTGCCAGCAGTGAGTTAACAGGGGGGGACACCGGGGAGCTGTTTTTT
-,TRBV11-1,-,TRBJ1-1,13,CASSRVENTEAFF,TGTGCCAGCAGCCGCGTAGAGAACACTGAAGCTTTCTTT
-,TRBV5-1,-,TRBJ2-1,13,CASSLDRVDEQFF,TGCGCCAGCAGCTTGGACAGGGTGGACGAGCAGTTCTTC
-,TRBV5-1,-,TRBJ1-5,15,CASSLEGSDGQPQHF,TGCGCCAGCAGCTTGGAAGGGAGTGACGGTCAGCCCCAGCATTTT
few,TRBV10-1,-,TRBJ2-3,15,CASSARDPSTDTQYF,TGCGCCAGCAGTGCGCGGGATCCTAGCACAGATACGCAGTATTTT
few,TRBV5-6,-,TRBJ2-5,16,CASSSTGGGGQETQYF,TGTGCCAGCAGCTCCACAGGGGGAGGGGGCCAAGAGACCCAGTACTTC
-,TRBV18,TRBD1,TRBJ1-4,15,CASSPPGQGPEKLFF,TGTGCCAGCTCACCACCGGGACAGGGACCTGAAAAACTGTTTTTT
-,TRBV6-6,TRBD1,TRBJ1-6,15,CASSYSDRGESPLHF,TGTGCCAGCAGTTACTCTGACAGGGGGGAGTCACCCCTCCACTTT
-,TRBV7-8,TRBD1,TRBJ1-1,13,CASSLDRGTEAFF,TGTGCCAGCAGCCTCGACAGGGGAACTGAAGCTTTCTTT
-,TRBV2,TRBD2,TRBJ2-5,16,CASSATQRGGGETQYF,TGTGCCAGCAGTGCCACACAGCGGGGGGGCGGGGAGACCCAGTACTTC
-,TRBV7-9,-,TRBJ2-7,14,CASSLGGSDYEQYF,TGTGCCAGCAGCTTAGGTGGCAGCGACTACGAGCAGTACTTC
-,TRBV19,TRBD1,TRBJ2-2,17,CASSGDRTGGNTGELFF,TGTGCCAGTAGTGGGGATCGGACAGGGGGGAACACCGGGGAGCTGTTTTTT
-,TRBV28,TRBD1,TRBJ2-7,14,CASSFGTVTYEQYF,TGTGCCAGCAGTTTCGGGACAGTTACCTACGAGCAGTACTTC
-,TRBV18,-,TRBJ2-3,13,CASSPTPTDTQYF,TGTGCCAGCTCCCCGACACCCACAGATACGCAGTATTTT
-,TRBV7-9,-,TRBJ1-2,14,CASSSLGANYGYTF,TGTGCCAGCAGCTCCCTTGGGGCGAACTATGGCTACACCTTC